A single TCR beta chain is shown here with its context. Antigen unknown. This record comes from a study of cytomegalovirus exposure and HLA in healthy donors. Overall study findings and caveats: Analyzed later, association rates of TCRs varied across HLA loci, with DRB1 most and HLA-C fewest. A link between a missense DCLRE1C variant and TCR beta V- and J-gene trimming emerged from a later analysis.

This PCR relied on a set of 60 Vbeta primers and 13 Jbeta primers. The repertoire was sequenced with immunoSEQ multiplex PCR; TCRdb's copy has only in-frame clones and lacks some. Among under 150,000 clones listed, around three quarters were seen once. V dropped 6 bases and J dropped 0 bases, with 14 bases sitting between them. The CDR3 is 14 residues long. Germline V gene sequence: CDR1 GTSNPN, CDR2 SVGIG (reference sequence). The donors, nominally healthy at sampling, likely had unrecorded immune exposures. The receptor's source is a man aged 25 to 45 in good health and CMV-seropositive. The specimen was PBMCs. V is TRBV30 and J is TRBJ1-1, with no clear D. The CDR3 nucleotides are TGTGCCTGCACAAAGAGGGTCATGAACACTGAAGCTTTCTTT. Its translation: CACTKRVMNTEAFF.